A single sample gave rise to the 32 T cell receptor beta chains below, sequenced in a study of human T cells and chemical hapten exposure. Regarding time point: pre-sensitization, week 0. Treatment given: therapeutic diphenylcyclopropenone sensitization with weekly scalp DPC. TCRdb reprocessed the RACE reads via MiXCR and lists one record per CDR3 protein. The table lists some 250,000 distinct CDR3 sequences, approximately 8% of them singletons, with roughly 1.2% in the top ten. The sample consisted of whole blood, taken in connection with sensitization to the hapten diphenylcyclopropenone (DPC). The receptors stem from a man aged 18-30 years with alopecia areata. Some clones in this sample may be carry-over from other donors' samples.

The table lists this clonotype with a few counts. The chain links TRBV5-1 to TRBJ2-5; 12 nucleotides line up with TRBD2. J gave up 3 bases and V 0 bases, and 6 bases lay outside the gene matches. Germline assignment: CDR1 SGHRS and CDR2 YFSETQ. The length of the CDR3 is 17 residues. The CDR3 region has the DNA TGCGCCAGCAGCTTGGGGCTGGGACTAGCGGGCGAAGAGACCCAGTACTTC. Its translation is CASSLGLGLAGEETQYF.

This clonotype was seen a handful of times. The chain recombines TRBV27 with TRBJ1-1; possibly TRBD1 for D (6 bases). The CDR3 runs 14 residues. V was cut by 8 bases and J by 1 base, with 14 bases left in between. In germline, CDR1 is MNHEY, CDR2 SMNVEV (reference sequence). The CDR3 bases are TGTGCCAGCGGACAGAGGAATACGAACACTGAAGCTTTCTTT. Its translation is CASGQRNTNTEAFF.

Here the CDR3 DNA reads TGCGCCAGCAGCCCCGGACCCGGACCCCAGCCCCAGCATTTT. Its translation: CASSPGPGPQPQHF. The chain employs TRBV5-1 and TRBJ1-5, with D hard to call. V gave up 4 bases and J gave up 7 bases, with 15 bases separating them. There are 14 residues in the CDR3. CDR1 is SGHRS and CDR2 is YFSETQ in the germline V gene.

This clonotype has only a few counts. The chain is built from TRBV5-6 and TRBJ2-7; 10 bases agree with TRBD1. The CDR3 consists of 14 residues. Germline V gives CDR1 SGHDT, CDR2 YYEEEE. Unmatched junction bases numbered 5, after V lost 4 bases and J lost 4 bases. CDR3: CASSPGTGDYEQYF. The DNA of the CDR3 is TGTGCCAGCAGCCCCGGGACAGGGGATTACGAGCAGTACTTC.

The chain has TRBV11-2 and TRBJ2-1; 11 bases map to TRBD2. CDR1 and CDR2 (germline): SGHAT, FQNNGV. V lost 7 bases to trimming and J lost 3 bases; unmatched junction nucleotides: 5. The length of the CDR3 is 15 residues. The CDR3, as DNA: TGTGCCAGCAACCCTAGCGGGGGGTACTACAATGAGCAGTTCTTC. Its protein product is CASNPSGGYYNEQFF.

This clonotype was seen at least ten times. The chain is built from TRBV6-1 and TRBJ1-1; D unclear. V lost 9 bases to trimming and J lost 7 bases, with 21 bases between them. Germline-derived CDR1 and CDR2 are MNHNS and SASEGT. The CDR3 is 14 amino acids. CDR3 nucleotide sequence: TGTGCCAGTCTCAATGGGCCCCAGTCACTTGAAGCTTTCTTT. Encoded protein: CASLNGPQSLEAFF.

This chain uses TRBV20-1 with TRBJ1-2; D may be TRBD1 (6 bases). There are 12 residues in the CDR3. Trimming shortened V by 6 bases and J by 3 bases, and 11 bases separated the two germline ends. Germline loops: CDR1 DFQATT, CDR2 SNEGSKA (reference sequence). CDR3 nucleotides: TGCAGTGCGGGGGCGGGGGACTATGGCTACACCTTC. It codes for CSAGAGDYGYTF.

The V call is TRBV20-1, the J call TRBJ1-5; 10 bases match TRBD1. J lost 5 bases, V lost 0 bases, and 7 bases had no gene match. The CDR3 runs 16 residues. Germline V gene lookup returns CDR1 DFQATT and CDR2 SNEGSKA (reference sequence). The CDR3 is CSARDLTGTGDQPQHF. Here the CDR3 DNA reads TGCAGTGCTAGAGACCTTACCGGGACAGGGGATCAGCCCCAGCATTTT.

This clonotype has a handful of counts. The chain links TRBV2 to TRBJ2-3, with no clear D. The ends were cut back, 3 bases at V and 0 bases at J, with 13 bases in the middle. This CDR3 comprises 16 residues. The germline V gene has CDR1 SNHLY and CDR2 FYNNEI. The CDR3 region is CASSDPDESSTDTQYF. In DNA form, the CDR3 reads TGTGCCAGCAGTGACCCGGATGAATCCAGCACAGATACGCAGTATTTT.

CDR3 sequence (DNA): TGCGCCAGCAGCCAATCGCAGGGGCTCGGGGCCAACGTCCTGACTTTC. It yields the protein CASSQSQGLGANVLTF. The chain uses TRBV4-3 and TRBJ2-6, with D tentatively TRBD1 (6 bases). Trimming left V 2 bases short and J 4 bases short, with 12 bases between. Per germline, CDR1 LGHNA and CDR2 YSLEER. The CDR3 spans 16 residues.

At least ten counts were recorded for this clonotype. This chain links TRBV12-3 or TRBV12-4 with TRBJ1-5; D uncertain. The CDR3 covers 12 residues. V was shortened by 3 bases and J by 7 bases, with 7 bases between the two germline ends. CDR3 coding DNA: TGTGCCAGCAGTTTCTTGGGACAGCCCCAGCATTTT. Translation: CASSFLGQPQHF.

This clonotype has a count of ten or more. The J gene is TRBJ2-5, the V gene TRBV5-1; D may correspond to TRBD1 or TRBD2 (5 bases each). This CDR3 has 14 amino acids. Per germline, CDR1 SGHRS and CDR2 YFSETQ. The germline V and J ends were trimmed by 4 bases and 4 bases, with 14 bases remaining between them. CDR3 in amino acids: CASSLGPEGETQYF. In DNA form, the CDR3 reads TGCGCCAGCAGCCTGGGACCTGAGGGAGAGACCCAGTACTTC.

This clonotype has more than one count but fewer than ten. This chain uses TRBV29-1 with TRBJ2-3, with D possibly matching TRBD1 (6 bases). CDR3 length equals 13 residues. The V and J ends lost 7 bases and 4 bases respectively, with 15 bases between them. CDR1 is SQVTM, CDR2 ANQGSEA, per germline. CDR3 residues: CSAAGVGADTQYF. As DNA, the CDR3 is TGCAGCGCTGCAGGGGTAGGAGCAGATACGCAGTATTTT.

This clonotype was seen a few times. The rearrangement uses TRBV7-8 and TRBJ1-1; TRBD1 aligns across 7 bases. V lost 1 base to trimming and J lost 1 base; unmatched junction nucleotides: 6. Per the germline V gene, CDR1 is SGHVS and CDR2 is FQNEAQ. The CDR3 loop spans 16 amino acids. The CDR3 sequence is CASSLVKGAANTEAFF. Here the CDR3 DNA reads TGTGCCAGCAGCTTAGTGAAGGGGGCCGCGAACACTGAAGCTTTCTTT.

There are many counts of this clonotype. The V gene is TRBV6-2 or TRBV6-3, the J gene TRBJ1-5; D is unclear. The CDR3 extends over 13 amino acids. Germline assignment: CDR1 MNHEY and CDR2 SVGEGT. V shed 2 bases and J shed 7 bases, with 9 bases lying between them. CDR3 nucleotides: TGTGCCAGCAGTTACCCGATTGCGCAGCCCCAGCATTTT. It specifies CASSYPIAQPQHF.

There are a few counts of this clonotype. The V call is TRBV7-2, the J call TRBJ1-6; TRBD1 matches 12 bases. The trim removed 6 bases at V and 7 bases at J, leaving 13 bases unmatched. The CDR3 sequence is 18 residues long. Germline V gene sequence: CDR1 SGHTA, CDR2 FQGNSA. The CDR3, as DNA: TGTGCCAGCAGTTTTCCGGTGGGACAGGGGGCTAGGAATTCACCCCTCCACTTT. This sequence encodes CASSFPVGQGARNSPLHF.

This clonotype was observed a handful of times. The chain has TRBV10-3 and TRBJ2-7, with TRBD1 as a possible D gene (6 bases). CDR1 is ENHRY and CDR2 is SYGVKD in the germline V gene. The CDR3 covers 14 residues. Trimming cost V 6 bases and J 2 bases, with 14 bases left between them. CDR3 sequence reads: CAISISGQTYEQYF. The DNA of the CDR3 is TGTGCCATCAGCATATCGGGACAAACCTACGAGCAGTACTTC.

The gene calls are TRBV7-2 and TRBJ2-7, with 7 bases that match TRBD1. V lost 8 bases to trimming and J lost 1 base; unmatched junction nucleotides: 5. CDR1 and CDR2 from the germline V gene are SGHTA and FQGNSA. CDR3 length: 13 residues. The CDR3 region has the DNA TGTGCCAGCGGCAAGACAGGGTCCTACGAGCAGTACTTC. Protein sequence: CASGKTGSYEQYF.

The J gene is TRBJ1-1, the V gene TRBV29-1; D is undetermined. This CDR3 region has 13 residues. Germline CDR1 and CDR2: SQVTM and ANQGSEA. The ends were cut back, 6 bases at V and 1 base at J, with 12 bases in the middle. The CDR3 DNA sequence: TGCAGCGTCGTGGTTGGAGCGAACACTGAAGCTTTCTTT. Translation: CSVVVGANTEAFF.

This clonotype was picked up a small number of times. This chain connects TRBV7-9 to TRBJ1-2, with D uncertain. The CDR3 totals 14 residues. The germline CDR1 and CDR2 sequences are SEHNR and FQNEAQ (reference sequence). With 0 bases removed from V and 1 base from J, the gap between germline ends came to 6 bases. DNA of the CDR3: TGTGCCAGCAGCTTAGCGGCATTTAACTATGGCTACACCTTC. Translation: CASSLAAFNYGYTF.

The rearrangement joins TRBV12-3 or TRBV12-4 to TRBJ2-2; no definite D call. Trimming pared 4 bases from V and 7 bases from J, leaving 10 bases between. The CDR3 is 13 amino acids. The CDR3 sequence: CASSSSDSGELFF. The CDR3 DNA follows: TGTGCCAGCAGTTCTTCTGATAGCGGGGAGCTGTTTTTT.

The sample holds many counts of this clonotype. The rearrangement uses TRBV10-3 and TRBJ1-3; 7 bases align to TRBD1. The J segment lost 0 bases and the V segment lost 6 bases, leaving 11 bases of the junction unmatched. Germline-derived CDR1 and CDR2 are ENHRY and SYGVKD. This CDR3 is 17 amino acids long. This CDR3 reads CAIRQSGTVFSGNTIYF. The CDR3 coding sequence is TGTGCCATCAGACAGTCCGGGACAGTCTTCTCTGGAAACACCATATATTTT.

V usage is TRBV2 and J usage is TRBJ2-5; 7 nucleotides match TRBD1. The ends lost 6 bases at V and 0 bases at J; junction bases unmatched: 7. In germline, CDR1 is SNHLY, CDR2 FYNNEI. The CDR3 contains 15 residues. The CDR3: CASRTGTAYQETQYF. The CDR3 DNA sequence: TGTGCCAGCAGAACCGGGACAGCGTACCAAGAGACCCAGTACTTC. Combining the CDR3 with reference TRBV2 and TRBJ2-5 gives the whole variable domain EPEVTQTPSHQVTQMGQEVILRCVPISNHLYFYWYRQILGQKVEFLVSFYNNEISEKSEIFDDQFSVERPDGSNFTLKIRSTKLEDSAMYFCASRTGTAYQETQYFGPGTRLLVL.

This clonotype was detected a few times. This chain links TRBV18 with TRBJ1-2, with 9 bases identical to TRBD1. The V and J ends lost 2 bases and 0 bases, in that order; junction bases with no gene match: 13. In germline, CDR1 is KGHSH, CDR2 LQKENI. CDR3 length: 19 residues. CDR3 bases: TGTGCCAGCTCACCATTCCTCCCTCAAGGGACAGGGACTAACTATGGCTACACCTTC. It encodes CASSPFLPQGTGTNYGYTF.

The sample holds a few counts of this clonotype. The chain carries TRBV4-1 and TRBJ2-4; perhaps TRBD1 as D (6 bases). V was cut by 1 base and J by 8 bases, with 21 bases left in between. Germline values: CDR1 MGHRA, CDR2 YSYEKL. This CDR3 region has 17 residues. The CDR3 spells CASSQVVRGGREDIQYF. CDR3 DNA sequence: TGCGCCAGCAGCCAAGTCGTCAGGGGTGGGAGAGAGGACATTCAGTACTTC.

This clonotype was seen at least ten times. CDR3 DNA sequence: TGCAGCGTTGATACCCTGACGGTCCAAGAGACCCAGTACTTC. Its translation: CSVDTLTVQETQYF. The rearrangement joins TRBV29-1 to TRBJ2-5; D unclear. CDR3 size: 14 residues. Deletions cut 3 bases from V and 1 base from J, with 12 bases between. Germline CDR1 reads SQVTM; CDR2 reads ANQGSEA. Full variable domain (remainder filled in from reference TRBV29-1 and TRBJ2-5): SAVISQKPSRDICQRGTSLTIQCQVDSQVTMMFWYRQQPGQSLTLIATANQGSEATYESGFVIDKFPISRPNLTFSTLTVSNMSPEDSSIYLCSVDTLTVQETQYFGPGTRLLVL.

This clonotype was observed a handful of times. The CDR3 spells CSAADRASAEAFF. CDR3 sequence (DNA): TGCAGTGCTGCCGACAGGGCGTCCGCTGAAGCTTTCTTT. The J gene is TRBJ1-1, the V gene TRBV20-1; 7 bases map to TRBD1. Germline CDR1 DFQATT, CDR2 SNEGSKA (reference sequence). J was trimmed by 6 bases and V by 5 bases; bases with no gene match: 9. The CDR3 spans 13 residues.

This clonotype was observed at least ten times. The chain recombines TRBV28 with TRBJ2-7; D might be TRBD2 (5 bases). From germline, CDR1 is MDHEN and CDR2 SYDVKM. The CDR3 has 13 amino acids. V was pared by 6 bases and J by 1 base, with 10 bases between. CDR3 in DNA: TGTGCCAGCAGAGCGGCCTTATCCTACGAGCAGTACTTC. This sequence encodes CASRAALSYEQYF.

This clonotype showed up just a few times. The V gene is TRBV7-9, the J gene TRBJ2-5; 8 bases align to TRBD2. Germline loops: CDR1 SEHNR, CDR2 FQNEAQ (reference sequence). V was pared by 2 bases and J by 4 bases, with 3 bases of the junction left unmatched. CDR3 size: 14 residues. The CDR3 DNA sequence: TGTGCCAGCAGCTTAAACCGGGGGGGAGAGACCCAGTACTTC. Encoded protein: CASSLNRGGETQYF. Complete variable domain (other parts from reference TRBV7-9 and TRBJ2-5): DTGVSQNPRHKITKRGQNVTFRCDPISEHNRLYWYRQTLGQGPEFLTYFQNEAQLEKSRLLSDRFSAERPKGSFSTLEIQRTEQGDSAMYLCASSLNRGGETQYFGPGTRLLVL.

This clonotype was recorded many times. The chain has TRBV7-9 and TRBJ2-7; no clear D gene. The CDR3 has 13 amino acids. The V gene's germline CDR1 is SEHNR and CDR2 FQNEAQ (reference sequence). Trimming pared 0 bases from V and 2 bases from J, leaving 5 bases between. CDR3 loop: CASSLAGTYEQYF. The CDR3 DNA reads TGTGCCAGCAGCTTAGCAGGGACCTACGAGCAGTACTTC.

This clonotype was recorded a few times. The chain joins TRBV7-3 to TRBJ2-3; 10 nucleotides agree with TRBD2. After removal of 5 bases from V and 5 bases from J, the junction contained 4 bases not matched to a gene. This CDR3 is built from 14 residues. Per germline, CDR1 SGHTA and CDR2 FQGTGA. CDR3 coding DNA: TGTGCCAGCAGCCCTAGCGGGGGAGGAGATACGCAGTATTTT. Translating it yields CASSPSGGGDTQYF.

This clonotype was detected many times. The chain combines TRBV6-2 or TRBV6-3 with TRBJ2-7; 8 bases match TRBD1. Germline-derived CDR1 and CDR2 are MNHEY and SVGEGT. The CDR3 sequence is 12 residues long. V lost 6 bases to trimming and J lost 5 bases; unmatched junction nucleotides: 3. In DNA, the CDR3 is TGTGCCAGCAGCCGACAGGGGAACGAGCAGTACGTC. Its protein is CASSRQGNEQYV.